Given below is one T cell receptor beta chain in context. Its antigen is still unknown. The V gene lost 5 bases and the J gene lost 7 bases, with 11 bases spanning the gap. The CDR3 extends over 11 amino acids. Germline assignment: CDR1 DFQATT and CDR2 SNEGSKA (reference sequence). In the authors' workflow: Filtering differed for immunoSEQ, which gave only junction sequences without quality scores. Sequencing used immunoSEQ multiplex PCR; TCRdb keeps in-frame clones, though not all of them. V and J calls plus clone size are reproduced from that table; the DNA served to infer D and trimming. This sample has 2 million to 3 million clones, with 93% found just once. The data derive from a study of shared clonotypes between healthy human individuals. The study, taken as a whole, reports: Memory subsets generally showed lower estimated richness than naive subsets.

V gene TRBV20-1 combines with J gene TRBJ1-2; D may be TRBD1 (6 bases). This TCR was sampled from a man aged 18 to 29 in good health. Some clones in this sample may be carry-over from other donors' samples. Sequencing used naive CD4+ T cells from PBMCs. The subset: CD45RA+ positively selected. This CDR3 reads CSASQGIGYTF. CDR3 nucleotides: TGCAGTGCTTCACAGGGAATTGGCTACACCTTC.